The rows below give T cell receptor beta chains drawn from one sample of a study of cytomegalovirus exposure and HLA in healthy donors. Measured with immunoSEQ multiplex PCR; TCRdb has only the in-frame clones, and not every one. This repertoire includes about 210,000 clones. The sample was PBMCs. These receptors were taken from a woman aged 25 to 39 in good health and CMV-seropositive. Both conserved end residues are part of each CDR3. D genes are given only for firm matches.

TRBD1,TRBJ2-7,TRBV7-9,CASSYDRGPAYEQYF,TGTGCCAGCAGCTACGACAGGGGGCCCGCCTACGAGCAGTACTTC
TRBD1,TRBJ2-7,TRBV29-1,CSVSETGGYEQYF,TGCAGCGTTTCCGAGACAGGGGGCTACGAGCAGTACTTC
TRBD1,TRBJ2-7,TRBV7-8,CASLGQGFYEQYF,TGTGCCAGCTTGGGACAGGGCTTCTACGAGCAGTACTTC
NA,TRBJ1-5,TRBV6-6,CASSYEGGNQPQHF,TGTGCCAGCAGTTACGAGGGAGGGAATCAGCCCCAGCATTTT
NA,TRBJ1-5,TRBV29-1,CSASPAGVNQPQHF,TGCAGCGCCTCCCCTGCGGGAGTCAATCAGCCCCAGCATTTT
NA,TRBJ1-1,TRBV5-1,CASSLSGGEAFF,TGCGCCAGCAGCTTGTCGGGGGGTGAAGCTTTCTTT
NA,TRBJ1-4,TRBV19,CASSSGQATNEKLFF,TGTGCCAGTAGTAGCGGACAAGCAACTAATGAAAAACTGTTTTTT
NA,TRBJ2-7,TRBV7-2,CASSFLLEQYF,TGTGCCAGCAGCTTTCTATTGGAGCAGTACTTC
NA,TRBJ1-1,TRBV6-5,CASSSRENTEAFF,TGTGCCAGCAGTAGCAGGGAGAACACTGAAGCTTTCTTT
NA,TRBJ1-2,TRBV5-1,CASSLAGEASYTF,TGCGCCAGCAGCTTGGCCGGGGAGGCGAGCTACACCTTC
NA,TRBJ1-2,TRBV6-5,CVSSSGDRRNYGYTF,TGTGTCAGCAGTTCCGGTGACAGGAGGAACTATGGCTACACCTTC
NA,TRBJ1-1,TRBV18,CASSSDRDFEAFF,TGTGCCAGCTCATCCGATAGGGACTTTGAAGCTTTCTTT
NA,TRBJ1-2,TRBV16,CASSQVWGADGYTF,TGTGCCAGCAGCCAGGTTTGGGGCGCGGATGGCTACACCTTC
NA,TRBJ2-2,TRBV14,CASKRGLNTGELFF,TGTGCCAGCAAGAGAGGGCTCAACACCGGGGAGCTGTTTTTT
TRBD2,TRBJ2-3,TRBV10-3,CAIVPGLAGPGPQYF,TGTGCCATCGTCCCGGGACTAGCGGGCCCTGGGCCGCAGTATTTT
NA,TRBJ2-5,TRBV4-2,CASSQLAGQETQYF,TGTGCCAGCAGCCAACTGGCGGGCCAAGAGACCCAGTACTTC
NA,TRBJ1-4,TRBV4-1,CASSSGSSTNEKLFF,TGCGCCAGCAGCTCAGGAAGTTCAACTAATGAAAAACTGTTTTTT
TRBD2,TRBJ2-2,TRBV5-1,CASSSQRGGVSGELFF,TGCGCCAGCAGCAGTCAGCGGGGGGGCGTGTCCGGGGAGCTGTTTTTT
TRBD1,TRBJ2-7,TRBV28,CASRPISGTGLYEQYF,TGTGCCAGCAGGCCAATATCCGGGACAGGGCTCTACGAGCAGTACTTC
TRBD1,TRBJ2-7,TRBV11-3,CASSLQQSGTGATYEQYF,TGTGCCAGCAGCTTGCAACAATCCGGGACAGGAGCGACCTACGAGCAGTACTTC
NA,TRBJ1-1,TRBV4-1,CASSPSGGRSNTEAFF,TGCGCCAGCAGCCCTTCGGGAGGCAGATCGAACACTGAAGCTTTCTTT
NA,TRBJ1-2,TRBV4-1,CASSQVVANYGYTF,TGCGCCAGCAGCCAAGTGGTAGCGAACTATGGCTACACCTTC
TRBD1,TRBJ2-2,TRBV29-1,CSVNPGTVNTGELFF,TGCAGCGTGAATCCCGGGACAGTGAACACCGGGGAGCTGTTTTTT
TRBD1,TRBJ2-5,TRBV29-1,CSVERGQYGETQYF,TGCAGCGTTGAACGGGGACAGTATGGGGAGACCCAGTACTTC
TRBD2,TRBJ2-3,TRBV5-3,CARSLRSDGGATDTQYF,TGTGCCAGAAGCTTGAGGTCGGACGGGGGGGCCACAGATACGCAGTATTTT
TRBD1,TRBJ1-2,TRBV28,CASSRYRGNYGYTF,TGTGCCAGCAGTAGATACAGGGGAAACTATGGCTACACCTTC
TRBD1,TRBJ1-2,TRBV7-8,CASSVQGGHGYTF,TGTGCCAGCAGCGTACAGGGGGGGCATGGCTACACCTTC
NA,TRBJ1-3,TRBV11-2,CASSLGSSGNTIYF,TGTGCCAGCAGCTTGGGCAGCTCTGGAAACACCATATATTTT
NA,TRBJ1-2,TRBV30,CAWSVQVGYTF,TGTGCCTGGAGTGTACAAGTTGGCTACACCTTC
NA,TRBJ2-7,TRBV4-3,CASSQEAHYEQYF,TGCGCCAGCAGCCAAGAGGCTCACTACGAGCAGTACTTC
NA,TRBJ2-7,TRBV7-9,CASSLFYEQYF,TGTGCCAGCAGCCTATTCTACGAGCAGTACTTC
TRBD1,TRBJ1-1,TRBV13,CASSPRQGAAGTEAFF,TGTGCCAGCAGCCCTCGACAGGGGGCTGCGGGCACTGAAGCTTTCTTT
TRBD2,TRBJ2-7,TRBV28,CASGTSGRRTYEQYF,TGTGCCAGCGGGACTAGCGGGAGAAGGACCTACGAGCAGTACTTC
TRBD2,TRBJ2-7,TRBV4-1,CASSPIGTSGGSSYEQYF,TGCGCCAGCAGCCCAATCGGGACTAGCGGGGGGAGCTCCTACGAGCAGTACTTC
NA,TRBJ1-5,TRBV19,CASSIAGGRKQPQHF,TGTGCCAGTAGTATAGCCGGGGGGAGGAAGCAGCCCCAGCATTTT
NA,TRBJ2-7,TRBV6-6,CASSYTASYEQYF,TGTGCCAGCAGTTATACAGCCTCCTACGAGCAGTACTTC
NA,TRBJ2-1,TRBV28,CGLRRGRGGGDEQFF,TGTGGGCTCCGGCGCGGGAGAGGGGGTGGGGATGAGCAGTTCTTC
NA,TRBJ2-1,TRBV2,CASSGAGEQFF,TGTGCCAGCAGTGGTGCGGGCGAGCAGTTCTTC
NA,TRBJ2-7,TRBV9,CASNKDGSSYEQYF,TGTGCCAGCAATAAAGACGGGAGCTCCTACGAGCAGTACTTC
NA,TRBJ1-4,TRBV28,CASRRQATNEKLFF,TGTGCCAGCAGGCGACAGGCAACTAATGAAAAACTGTTTTTT
NA,TRBJ2-7,TRBV7-9,CASTVGDNEQYF,TGTGCCAGCACCGTGGGGGACAACGAGCAGTACTTC
TRBD1,TRBJ1-6,TRBV19,CASRTQGLLGNSPLHF,TGTGCCAGTAGGACACAGGGGCTTCTGGGGAATTCACCCCTCCACTTT
NA,TRBJ1-1,TRBV27,CASSFSGNTEAFF,TGTGCCAGCAGTTTTTCCGGTAACACTGAAGCTTTCTTT
TRBD1,TRBJ1-4,TRBV7-6,CASSSGTGRGKLFF,TGTGCCAGCAGCTCCGGGACAGGGAGAGGAAAACTGTTTTTT
TRBD1,TRBJ1-2,TRBV28,CASSDRGDYGYTF,TGTGCCAGCAGTGACAGGGGGGACTATGGCTACACCTTC
TRBD1,TRBJ2-7,TRBV5-1,CASRGGGQGISEQYF,TGCGCCAGCAGAGGGGGGGGACAGGGGATTTCCGAGCAGTACTTC
TRBD2,TRBJ2-5,TRBV4-3,CASSQDHGGLRQETQYF,TGCGCCAGCAGCCAAGATCATGGGGGACTAAGACAAGAGACCCAGTACTTC
NA,TRBJ2-2,TRBV6-5,CASEADNTGELFF,TGTGCCAGCGAAGCGGATAACACCGGGGAGCTGTTTTTT
TRBD1,TRBJ2-7,TRBV28,CASSPTGTGVGAREQYF,TGTGCCAGCAGTCCCACCGGGACAGGGGTCGGAGCACGCGAGCAGTACTTC
TRBD1,TRBJ2-5,TRBV4-3,CASSQDRQGLQETQYF,TGCGCCAGCAGCCAAGATAGACAGGGCCTCCAAGAGACCCAGTACTTC
TRBD1,TRBJ1-2,TRBV25-1,CASSNPGTAYGYTF,TGTGCCAGCAGTAACCCCGGGACAGCCTATGGCTACACCTTC
TRBD2,TRBJ2-2,TRBV5-1,CASSLREAGNSNTGELFF,TGCGCCAGCAGCTTGCGGGAGGCAGGGAACTCGAACACCGGGGAGCTGTTTTTT
TRBD1,TRBJ2-3,TRBV6-1,CASSGSTGAGDTQYF,TGTGCCAGCAGTGGCTCGACAGGGGCTGGAGATACGCAGTATTTT